The 9 T cell receptor beta chains below come from one sample, sequenced in a study of CD8 T cells in ankylosing spondylitis (dated by TCRdb to about 2017). Study-wide conclusions, independent of this receptor: Blood from ankylosing spondylitis patients appeared to be characterized by a TCR beta motif composed of under ten highly homologous amino acid variants.

These receptors' targets are unknown. The library was obtained by 5' RACE. The sample was run on an Illumina HiSeq 2500. In TCRdb, the public reads were trimmed at Q25 with fastp and aligned with MiXCR, with productive beta chains retained. One record per CDR3 amino acid sequence lists the most common genes and DNA. This sample holds roughly 440,000 distinct CDR3 sequences; about a sixth were observed only once. 1% of the sample is held by the ten biggest clonotypes. Sequencing used blood, either unsorted or a sorted T cell fraction (not recorded which). All receptors derive from a male donor with ankylosing spondylitis.

J is TRBJ2-2 and V is TRBV5-1, with TRBD2 matching 9 bases. The V and J ends lost 10 bases and 4 bases, in that order; junction bases with no gene match: 17. Germline V gives CDR1 SGHRS, CDR2 YFSETQ. The CDR3 extends over 17 amino acids. The CDR3 DNA is TGCGCCGTCCTGGGACTAGCAAGTACCATGGGCACCGGGGAGCTGTTTTTT. Residues: CAVLGLASTMGTGELFF.

The chain joins TRBV5-1 to TRBJ2-5; the D gene is possibly TRBD2 (5 bases). The V and J ends lost 4 bases and 1 base respectively, with 11 bases between them. From germline, CDR1 is SGHRS and CDR2 YFSETQ. The CDR3 runs to 14 residues. CDR3 region: CASSRKSGQETQYF. CDR3 nucleotides: TGCGCCAGCAGCAGGAAGAGCGGCCAAGAGACCCAGTACTTC.

This chain joins TRBV18 and TRBJ2-1, with unresolved D. CDR3 length: 14 amino acids. Per germline, CDR1 KGHSH and CDR2 LQKENI. Trimming shortened V by 6 bases and J by 3 bases, and 12 bases separated the two germline ends. CDR3 nucleotide sequence: TGTGCCAGCTCCTTCGCACACGACTACAATGAGCAGTTCTTC. This gives the protein CASSFAHDYNEQFF.

The chain combines TRBV7-9 with TRBJ2-5; TRBD2 agrees at 9 bases. Germline V gene data show CDR1 as SEHNR and CDR2 as FQNEAQ (reference sequence). V trimming: 1 base; J trimming: 2 bases; junction bases outside the gene matches: 5. The CDR3 runs 16 residues. CDR3 sequence reads: CASSLVAGALQETQYF. The CDR3 coding sequence is TGTGCCAGCAGCTTAGTAGCGGGGGCTTTACAAGAGACCCAGTACTTC.

This clonotype was seen a few times. The gene calls are TRBV28 and TRBJ2-7, with TRBD1 matching 8 bases. Per germline, CDR1 MDHEN and CDR2 SYDVKM. With V trimmed by 4 bases and J by 0 bases, 8 bases remained unmatched. This CDR3 is built from 16 residues. CDR3 DNA sequence: TGTGCCAGCAGTTCAGGGGGCTGGGGCCTCTCCTACGAGCAGTACTTC. Translating gives CASSSGGWGLSYEQYF.

This chain links TRBV12-3 or TRBV12-4 with TRBJ2-3, with 7 bases lining up with TRBD1. V lost 8 bases, J lost 1 base, and 18 bases stayed unmatched. The CDR3 consists of 18 residues. The chain's CDR3 is CASSRTPGQANRTDTQYF. In DNA form, the CDR3 reads TGTGCCAGCTCCCGAACCCCTGGACAGGCCAACCGCACAGATACGCAGTATTTT.

This clonotype showed up just a few times. J is TRBJ1-2 and V is TRBV28; the D is unclear. V was clipped by 2 bases and J by 6 bases, with 7 bases between them. The CDR3 extends over 12 amino acids. Germline V gives CDR1 MDHEN, CDR2 SYDVKM. The CDR3 sequence is CASSLRTNGYTF. Here the CDR3 DNA reads TGTGCCAGCAGTTTAAGGACGAATGGCTACACCTTC.

This clonotype was seen only a few times. V usage is TRBV7-9 and J usage is TRBJ1-2; 7 bases are shared with TRBD1. The germline V gene has CDR1 SEHNR and CDR2 FQNEAQ (reference sequence). The CDR3 covers 13 residues. V was pared by 7 bases and J by 4 bases, with 6 bases of the junction left unmatched. CDR3: CASTLPGGYGYTF. CDR3 nucleotides: TGTGCCAGCACCCTACCAGGGGGCTATGGCTACACCTTC.

The rearrangement uses TRBV20-1 and TRBJ2-5; 12 bases align to TRBD2. The V gene's germline CDR1 is DFQATT and CDR2 SNEGSKA (reference sequence). The CDR3 has 15 amino acids. V gave up 1 base and J gave up 5 bases; unmatched junction bases: 5. CDR3 in amino acids: CSARAASGRGETQYF. For the CDR3, the DNA is TGCAGTGCTAGAGCAGCTAGCGGGAGGGGTGAGACCCAGTACTTC.